The subject of this entry is one T cell receptor beta chain. The data were obtained in a study of blood T cell repertoires in COVID-19. Study context: Some COVID-19 samples were acute and others convalescent; all came from the United States, Italy and Spain. PBMCs, B-cell-depleted T cells, or T cells were the source of the cDNA or gDNA that made up the material.

With 6 bases clipped from V and 6 bases from J, the junction kept 8 bases outside the gene matches. This CDR3 region has 15 residues. Germline V CDR1 and CDR2: MNHEY, SVGEGT. As originally analysed: Quantification of nucleated cells was approximated via reference gene primer amplification. Profiling relied on immunoSEQ multiplex PCR, and the TCRdb table lists in-frame clones only, not all of them. That table gives V, J and clone size, and the DNA gave D and trimming. This repertoire shows some 460,000 clones, 85% to 90% found once; its top ten account for roughly 4%. The chain joins TRBV6-2 or TRBV6-3 to TRBJ2-1; 10 bases map to TRBD2. This TCR was recovered from a woman aged 30 to 39 with acute or convalescent COVID-19. Sequencing was done on a sample of peripheral blood. This CDR3 reads CASSILAGTPNEQFF. For the CDR3, the DNA is TGTGCCAGCAGCATACTAGCGGGGACTCCCAATGAGCAGTTCTTC.